The text below deals with one TCR beta chain. The antigen is undetermined. This may come from a read error, since a much larger clone is one base off. These data belong to a study of regulatory T cells in long-lasting Graves disease. As for the study in general: The antithyroid drugs taken by newly diagnosed Graves' patients had been used for under 3 months.

Libraries of TCR beta came from iRepertoire HTBI primers plus Arm-PCR of CDR3 regions. TCRdb ran MiXCR on the multiplex PCR reads and lists one entry per CDR3 protein. The table has approximately 540,000 distinct CDR3 sequences, approximately 12% seen once. Findings of the study overall: Persistent disease preferred TRBV28, TRBJ1-2 and TRBJ2-5.

This CDR3 has 12 amino acids. CDR1 and CDR2 from the germline V gene are MNHEY and SMNVEV (reference sequence). The time point is: newly diagnosed GD, antithyroid drugs for less than 3 months. The TCR library was made from RNA extracted from PBMCs. This same sample was also taken into another study, of T cells in Graves' hyperthyroidism and ophthalmopathy.

V gene TRBV27 combines with J gene TRBJ2-7, with 9 positions matching TRBD1. Specimen: peripheral blood mononuclear cells (PBMCs), collected at new diagnosis, from a patient treated with antithyroid drugs. The TCR sequence derives from a woman aged 30 to 39 with Graves disease. CDR3 bases: TGTGCCATCCGGACAGGGGCCTACAAGCAGTACTTC. Its protein product is CAIRTGAYKQYF.